This section outlines one TCR beta chain sequence together with its context. Its antigen is still unknown. Only one heparinised blood draw was taken per donor, and its volume averaged about 116 mL. This entry comes from a study of beta chain features in type 1 diabetes. Points from the study as a whole: Sequencing from cDNA could over-represent high-TCR-expressing cells. People with Type 1 diabetes carried modestly yet significantly shorter TCRB CDR3s in all four CD4+ subsets.

Isolated RNA was reverse transcribed in full, so expressed TCRB transcripts were sequenced. Regulatory, naive and central memory T cell samples averaged roughly 3.5 million reads. This table comes from immunoSEQ multiplex PCR, and its TCRdb copy is limited to in-frame clones, with some not included. The sample yields around 500,000 clones, roughly an eighth seen once. The source of this sequence is a woman under 30 in good health. Sequenced input: naive CD4+ T cells from blood.

CDR3: CASSQDWVTGAGELFF. DNA for the CDR3: TGTGCCAGCAGCCAAGATTGGGTGACAGGGGCCGGGGAGCTGTTTTTT. The chain combines TRBV14 with TRBJ2-2; the match to TRBD1 covers 8 bases. The CDR3 runs 16 residues. Germline values: CDR1 SGHDN, CDR2 FVKESK. J was trimmed by 6 bases and V by 0 bases; bases with no gene match: 6.